Presented here are 19 T cell receptor beta chains from one specimen sequenced in a study of T-cell reconstitution after alpha-beta-depleted transplantation in children. For TCRbeta, the library was prepared with unique molecular identifiers. Each CDR3 protein gets one entry after TCRdb re-called the PCR reads with MiXCR. This table holds a few hundred thousand distinct CDR3 sequences, around 15% found once. Sample: PBMCs, mostly from graft donor cells, taken 360 days after TCRalphabeta/CD19-depleted stem cell transplant. These TCRs come from a boy under two years old who had a stem cell transplant for Wiskott-Aldrich syndrome, so the T cells may come from the graft donor.

This clonotype was seen more than once but under ten times. The gene calls are TRBV6-5 and TRBJ1-6; TRBD1 aligns across 11 bases. The CDR3 runs 17 residues. With 5 bases clipped from V and 0 bases from J, the junction kept 3 bases outside the gene matches. Per germline, CDR1 MNHEY and CDR2 SVGAGI. CDR3 in DNA: TGTGCCAGCAGTCGGGACAGGGGGTCCTCCTATAATTCACCCCTCCACTTT. This codes for CASSRDRGSSYNSPLHF.

A few counts support this clonotype. The chain joins TRBV11-2 to TRBJ2-1, with 14 positions matching TRBD2. Per germline, CDR1 SGHAT and CDR2 FQNNGV. Trimming removed 6 bases from V and 9 bases from J; junction bases left unmatched: 7. This CDR3 is built from 15 residues. The CDR3 nucleotides read TGTGCCAGCAGACCGGGACTAGCGGGAGTCGGTGAGCAGTTCTTC. It yields the protein CASRPGLAGVGEQFF.

This clonotype came up a few times. V gene TRBV10-3 combines with J gene TRBJ2-7; D remains ambiguous. Germline V gene data show CDR1 as ENHRY and CDR2 as SYGVKD. The CDR3 spans 13 residues. With 0 bases removed from V and 7 bases from J, the gap between germline ends came to 10 bases. The chain's CDR3 is CAISESRRWEQYF. CDR3 bases: TGTGCCATCAGTGAGTCGAGGCGGTGGGAGCAGTACTTC.

There are many counts of this clonotype. This chain links TRBV6-5 with TRBJ2-5; D uncertain. The CDR3 has 14 residues. Germline V gene sequence: CDR1 MNHEY, CDR2 SVGAGI. V lost 2 bases and J 5 bases, leaving 12 bases between the germline ends. The CDR3 nucleotides are TGTGCCAGCAGTTACGCCCAGAAAACGGAGACCCAGTACTTC. It yields the protein CASSYAQKTETQYF.

The chain carries TRBV7-9 and TRBJ2-1; TRBD2 agrees at 7 bases. CDR3 length: 15 amino acids. Trimming cost V 4 bases and J 9 bases; bases outside gene matches: 12. The germline V gene encodes CDR1 SEHNR and CDR2 FQNEAQ (reference sequence). CDR3 DNA: TGTGCCAGCAGCTCCAACAGTAGTAGCGGGTGTGAGCAGTTCTTC. It yields the protein CASSSNSSSGCEQFF. The variable domain in full, with the rest retrieved from reference TRBV7-9 and TRBJ2-1, is DTGVSQNPRHKITKRGQNVTFRCDPISEHNRLYWYRQTLGQGPEFLTYFQNEAQLEKSRLLSDRFSAERPKGSFSTLEIQRTEQGDSAMYLCASSSNSSSGCEQFFGPGTRLTVL.

This clonotype showed up just a few times. J is TRBJ2-5 and V is TRBV12-3 or TRBV12-4; D not resolved. V lost 6 bases and J 5 bases, leaving 16 bases between the germline ends. The CDR3 runs 14 residues. This CDR3 reads CASSLQRMTETQYF. CDR3 sequence (DNA): TGTGCCAGCAGCCTACAGCGTATGACGGAGACCCAGTACTTC.

The genes are TRBV5-6 and TRBJ2-1; 7 nucleotides align to TRBD2. Looked up from germline, CDR1 is SGHDT and CDR2 is YYEEEE. V trimming: 9 bases; J trimming: 3 bases; junction bases outside the gene matches: 18. The CDR3 consists of 17 residues. The CDR3 region has the DNA TGTGCCATGAGCCCCGGGCCCTTCTGCGGGAGCTACAATGAGCAGTTCTTC. It is translated as CAMSPGPFCGSYNEQFF. Based on the CDR3 plus reference TRBV5-6 and TRBJ2-1, the full variable domain is DAGVTQSPTHLIKTRGQQVTLRCSPKSGHDTVSWYQQALGQGPQFIFQYYEEEERQRGNFPDRFSGHQFPNYSSELNVNALLLGDSALYLCAMSPGPFCGSYNEQFFGPGTRLTVL.

A few counts support this clonotype. This rearrangement joins TRBV4-3 to TRBJ2-5; no definite D call. V was pared by 1 base and J by 1 base, with 10 bases between. The CDR3 has 15 residues. Germline CDR1 LGHNA, CDR2 YSLEER. The DNA for the CDR3 is TGCGCCAGCAGCCAAGGACTTCATCCCCAAGAGACCCAGTACTTC. This sequence encodes CASSQGLHPQETQYF.

This clonotype was seen only a few times. The chain employs TRBV20-1 and TRBJ2-2; 8 bases agree with TRBD2. After removal of 1 base from V and 4 bases from J, the junction contained 8 bases not matched to a gene. Germline CDR1 and CDR2: DFQATT and SNEGSKA (reference sequence). CDR3 length: 16 residues. This chain's CDR3 is CSARGSTSGGTGELFF. The CDR3 DNA reads TGCAGTGCTAGAGGGAGCACTAGCGGTGGCACCGGGGAGCTGTTTTTT.

DNA for the CDR3: TGTGCCAGCAGCTTAGCGGCCGGAAGCTCCTACGAGCAGTACTTC. Amino acid sequence: CASSLAAGSSYEQYF. The V and J genes are TRBV7-9 and TRBJ2-7; D not certain. The CDR3 runs to 15 residues. V gave up 0 bases and J gave up 0 bases, with 9 bases separating them. Germline values: CDR1 SEHNR, CDR2 FQNEAQ (reference sequence).

The chain is built from TRBV19 and TRBJ2-2, with 7 bases matching TRBD2. The CDR3 runs to 16 residues. Germline assignment: CDR1 LNHDA and CDR2 SQIVND (reference sequence). V lost 3 bases, J lost 6 bases, and 10 bases stayed unmatched. CDR3 amino acids: CASSILGGRKPGELFF. Written as DNA, the CDR3 is TGTGCCAGTAGTATCCTCGGCGGGAGAAAGCCCGGGGAGCTGTTTTTT.

V is TRBV19 and J is TRBJ1-4; D is possibly TRBD1 (6 bases). V lost 6 bases and J lost 4, with 15 bases in between. From germline, CDR1 is LNHDA and CDR2 SQIVND (reference sequence). The CDR3 loop spans 15 amino acids. Here the CDR3 DNA reads TGTGCCAGTAGAATTCGGGACAACAGTAATGAAAAACTGTTTTTT. It yields the protein CASRIRDNSNEKLFF.

There are a few counts of this clonotype. This chain links TRBV25-1 with TRBJ2-5; no definite D call. Trimming removed 5 bases from V and 0 bases from J, with 7 bases in between. In germline, CDR1 is MGHDK, CDR2 SYGVNS. The CDR3 has 13 amino acids. CDR3 protein: CASSLLDQETQYF. CDR3 bases: TGTGCCAGCAGTTTACTGGACCAAGAGACCCAGTACTTC.

This chain joins TRBV2 and TRBJ2-1, with D possibly called TRBD1 or TRBD2 (5 bases each). The length of the CDR3 is 11 residues. Germline CDR1 reads SNHLY; CDR2 reads FYNNEI. The V and J ends lost 7 bases and 11 bases respectively, with 12 bases between them. CDR3 bases: TGTGCCAGCATAGGTTGGGGGAAGCAGTTCTTC. Translated: CASIGWGKQFF. Full variable domain (outside the CDR3, taken from reference TRBV2 and TRBJ2-1): EPEVTQTPSHQVTQMGQEVILRCVPISNHLYFYWYRQILGQKVEFLVSFYNNEISEKSEIFDDQFSVERPDGSNFTLKIRSTKLEDSAMYFCASIGWGKQFFGPGTRLTVL.

The sample holds one count of this clonotype. The V gene is TRBV24-1, the J gene TRBJ2-1; the match to TRBD2 covers 7 bases. The CDR3 length is 14 residues. With V trimmed by 5 bases and J by 8 bases, 8 bases remained unmatched. Germline CDR1 is KGHDR and CDR2 is SFDVKD. CDR3 bases: TGTGCCACCAGTGTCAGCGGGACCGTCGATGAGCAGTTCTTC. It specifies CATSVSGTVDEQFF.

The V call is TRBV12-3 or TRBV12-4, the J call TRBJ2-3; 13 nucleotides line up with TRBD2. CDR3 size: 17 residues. J lost 0 bases, V lost 6 bases, and 6 bases had no gene match. CDR3 amino acids: CASSTTSGRASTDTQYF. Written as DNA, the CDR3 is TGTGCCAGCAGCACCACTAGCGGGAGGGCCAGCACAGATACGCAGTATTTT.

In this sample, this clonotype turned up a few times. The CDR3 DNA reads as TGTGCCAGCAGTCGGGCCAACTATGGCTACACCTTC. Its protein product is CASSRANYGYTF. The gene calls are TRBV12-3 or TRBV12-4 and TRBJ1-2, with D uncertain. The CDR3 sequence is 12 residues long. V was pared by 5 bases and J by 2 bases, with 6 bases between.

This rearrangement joins TRBV19 to TRBJ2-2; 8 bases are a match to TRBD2. Germline-derived CDR1 and CDR2 are LNHDA and SQIVND (reference sequence). The CDR3 sequence is 17 residues long. Unmatched junction bases numbered 11, after V lost 3 bases and J lost 5 bases. The CDR3 spells CASSIMGLVGSTGELFF. The CDR3 nucleotides are TGTGCCAGTAGTATTATGGGACTAGTGGGTTCGACCGGGGAGCTGTTTTTT.

This clonotype was seen a handful of times. The genes are TRBV29-1 and TRBJ2-2; a possible D gene is TRBD1 (5 bases). V lost 4 bases to trimming and J lost 0 bases, with 9 bases between them. The V gene's germline CDR1 is SQVTM and CDR2 ANQGSEA. This CDR3 has 14 residues. The CDR3 bases are TGCAGCGTTGTCTCAGGGCCGAACACCGGGGAGCTGTTTTTT. Translated: CSVVSGPNTGELFF.